The 28 T cell receptor beta chains listed next were all sequenced from one sample in a study of CD8+ T cells in alopecia areata. TCR sequencing used cDNA made by reverse transcription of extracted RNA. Repertoires were generated with immunoSEQ multiplex PCR, while TCRdb's copy carries only in-frame clones and drops some. The sample holds some 56,000 clones; 95% to 97% are singletons and the top ten take around a quarter. The source material was CD8+ T cells sorted from blood, sampled at week 0. These receptors were obtained from a human donor with alopecia areata.

The chain links TRBV7-6 to TRBJ2-1; D gene unclear. The CDR3 contains 19 residues. Germline loops: CDR1 SGHVS, CDR2 FNYEAQ. The V and J ends lost 6 bases and 0 bases respectively, with 24 bases between them. Written as DNA, the CDR3 is TGTGCCAGCAGTTCGCCAAATGCTCGTCGGCCTGCCTCCTACAATGAGCAGTTCTTC. Translation gives CASSSPNARRPASYNEQFF.

The chain couples TRBV7-2 to TRBJ2-2, with a weak D call TRBD2 (6 bases). Trimming removed 4 bases at V and 4 bases at J, with 13 bases between. This CDR3 has 15 amino acids. In germline, CDR1 is SGHTA, CDR2 FQGNSA. Written as DNA, the CDR3 is TGTGCCAGCAGCTACCACGGGACTCTCACCGGGGAGCTGTTTTTT. Residues: CASSYHGTLTGELFF.

The chain recombines TRBV19 with TRBJ2-1; D unresolved. The CDR3 consists of 15 residues. The V gene lost 4 bases and the J gene lost 0 bases, with 10 bases spanning the gap. The V gene's germline CDR1 is LNHDA and CDR2 SQIVND (reference sequence). The CDR3 DNA is TGTGCCAGTAGTACCTCCTCCCACTCCTACAATGAGCAGTTCTTC. Protein sequence: CASSTSSHSYNEQFF.

The chain joins TRBV6-6 to TRBJ2-2, with D unresolved. The V end was cut by 6 bases, the J end by 5 bases, with 7 bases between. The CDR3 contains 12 residues. CDR1 MNHNY and CDR2 SVGAGI come from the germline V gene (reference sequence). DNA for the CDR3: TGTGCCAGCAGCCCAATGACCGGGGAGCTGTTTTTT. It is translated as CASSPMTGELFF.

In DNA, the CDR3 is TGCGCCAGCAGCCATGTCGACAGAAACACTGAAGCTTTCTTT. Translated: CASSHVDRNTEAFF. This chain uses TRBV4-1 with TRBJ1-1; possible D gene TRBD1, 5 bases. V gave up 3 bases and J gave up 2 bases, with 10 bases separating them. This CDR3 has 14 amino acids. The V gene's germline CDR1 is MGHRA and CDR2 YSYEKL.

V is TRBV9 and J is TRBJ2-5; 7 nucleotides agree with TRBD2. The CDR3 has 14 residues. The V gene end was trimmed by 2 bases and the J gene end by 1 base; junction bases not matched to a gene: 2. Germline-derived CDR1 and CDR2 are SGDLS and YYNGEE. CDR3 nucleotides: TGTGCCAGCAGCGTCGGCGGGGGCCAAGAGACCCAGTACTTC. This sequence encodes CASSVGGGQETQYF.

This clone was found a few times. This chain joins TRBV7-9 and TRBJ1-1; D gene ambiguous. The ends were cut back, 11 bases at V and 3 bases at J, with 16 bases in the middle. This CDR3 is built from 13 residues. CDR1 is SEHNR and CDR2 is FQNEAQ in the germline V gene (reference sequence). CDR3 nucleotide sequence: TGTGCCGGGGAGATATTGGGTTACACTGAAGCTTTCTTT. Protein sequence: CAGEILGYTEAFF.

The chain recombines TRBV5-1 with TRBJ2-7; no reliable D call. Germline CDR1 SGHRS, CDR2 YFSETQ. Trimming shortened V by 0 bases and J by 3 bases, and 7 bases separated the two germline ends. The CDR3 length is 13 residues. The CDR3 region is CASSLGFRYEQYF. CDR3 nucleotides: TGCGCCAGCAGCTTGGGCTTTCGCTACGAGCAGTACTTC.

The chain combines TRBV4-1 with TRBJ2-5; 7 nucleotides line up with TRBD1. CDR3 size: 22 residues. V was clipped by 2 bases and J by 3 bases; unmatched bases: 27. CDR1 is MGHRA and CDR2 is YSYEKL in the germline V gene. The CDR3 loop reads CASSQPHYGQGEVEAFEETQYF. CDR3 sequence (DNA): TGCGCCAGCAGCCAACCCCATTATGGGCAGGGGGAAGTTGAGGCCTTCGAAGAGACCCAGTACTTC.

V is TRBV7-3 and J is TRBJ2-7; D ambiguous. V lost 6 bases and J 0 bases, leaving 9 bases between the germline ends. Germline values: CDR1 SGHTA, CDR2 FQGTGA. CDR3 size: 13 residues. The CDR3 coding sequence is TGTGCCAGCAGGGGCACCAACTCCTACGAGCAGTACTTC. Its translation: CASRGTNSYEQYF.

The V call is TRBV6-5, the J call TRBJ1-1; D may be TRBD1 (6 bases). V lost 4 bases, J lost 3 bases, and 12 bases lay in between. The germline CDR1 and CDR2 sequences are MNHEY and SVGAGI. The CDR3 extends over 14 amino acids. The CDR3 loop reads CASSSGGGDTEAFF. Written as DNA, the CDR3 is TGTGCCAGCAGTTCGGGAGGGGGGGACACTGAAGCTTTCTTT.

This clone showed up just a few times. The genes are TRBV29-1 and TRBJ2-7, with D maybe TRBD2 (6 bases). The germline V and J ends were trimmed by 4 bases and 5 bases, with 12 bases remaining between them. CDR1 is SQVTM, CDR2 ANQGSEA, per germline. The CDR3 is 12 residues long. In DNA, the CDR3 is TGCAGCGTTGTCAGTTCGGGGGACGAGCAGTACTTC. As protein: CSVVSSGDEQYF.

The J gene is TRBJ2-1, the V gene TRBV15; tentative D call: TRBD2 (5 bases). The V end lost 6 bases, the J end lost 0 bases, and 6 bases lay between the germline ends. CDR1 is LNHNV, CDR2 YYDKDF, per germline (reference sequence). The length of the CDR3 is 13 residues. The CDR3 DNA sequence: TGTGCCACCAGTAGCGACTCCTACAATGAGCAGTTCTTC. Translated: CATSSDSYNEQFF.

This clone showed up just once. The chain links TRBV27 to TRBJ2-1; D perhaps matches TRBD2 (6 bases). CDR3 size: 16 residues. Germline lookup yields CDR1 MNHEY and CDR2 SMNVEV (reference sequence). Trimming shortened V by 6 bases and J by 0 bases, and 15 bases separated the two germline ends. The CDR3, as DNA: TGTGCCAGCAGGGCCGGTGGGGGGAACTCCTACAATGAGCAGTTCTTC. Protein sequence: CASRAGGGNSYNEQFF.

The V gene is TRBV4-3, the J gene TRBJ2-2; D is unclear. The V gene lost 3 bases and the J gene lost 5 bases, with 10 bases spanning the gap. The CDR3 is made up of 14 amino acids. The germline CDR1 and CDR2 sequences are LGHNA and YSLEER. The DNA for the CDR3 is TGCGCCAGCAGCCAGACACAGCCTACCGGGGAGCTGTTTTTT. Its protein product is CASSQTQPTGELFF.

The V gene is TRBV6-5, the J gene TRBJ1-3; TRBD1 might be the D (5 bases). Looked up from germline, CDR1 is MNHEY and CDR2 is SVGAGI. The ends were cut back, 1 base at V and 3 bases at J, with 10 bases in the middle. The CDR3 is 15 residues long. Here the CDR3 reads CASSYYRGLGNTIYF. The CDR3 DNA reads TGTGCCAGCAGTTACTACCGGGGCCTTGGAAACACCATATATTTT.

V usage is TRBV29-1 and J usage is TRBJ2-7; no clear D. V was trimmed by 4 bases and J by 3 bases, leaving 10 bases between them. The CDR3 length is 12 residues. Germline CDR1 is SQVTM and CDR2 is ANQGSEA. The DNA for the CDR3 is TGCAGCGTTGGGAAAGGATTCTACGAGCAGTACTTC. It yields the protein CSVGKGFYEQYF.

The J gene is TRBJ2-7, the V gene TRBV27; D possibly corresponds to TRBD2 (6 bases). Trimming stripped 3 bases from V and 6 bases from J, with 15 bases between. Germline CDR1 is MNHEY and CDR2 is SMNVEV (reference sequence). The CDR3 length is 14 residues. CDR3 in amino acids: CASSFDPEGVEQYF. CDR3 in DNA: TGTGCCAGCAGTTTCGATCCGGAGGGCGTCGAGCAGTACTTC.

This clone was observed a single time. This chain joins TRBV7-9 and TRBJ2-3; 9 nucleotides match TRBD2. This CDR3 comprises 15 residues. Germline assignment: CDR1 SEHNR and CDR2 FQNEAQ (reference sequence). V lost 5 bases to trimming and J lost 1 base; unmatched junction nucleotides: 4. In DNA, the CDR3 is TGTGCCAGCAGCCAAGAGCGGGGGGGCACAGATACGCAGTATTTT. Translation gives CASSQERGGTDTQYF.

The rearrangement uses TRBV4-1 and TRBJ2-7, with D uncertain. The V gene's germline CDR1 is MGHRA and CDR2 YSYEKL. Trimming shortened V by 0 bases and J by 1 base, and 13 bases separated the two germline ends. The length of the CDR3 is 16 residues. CDR3 residues: CASSQDLSPPSYEQYF. The CDR3 DNA reads TGCGCCAGCAGCCAAGATCTGAGCCCTCCTTCCTACGAGCAGTACTTC.

The chain uses TRBV4-2 and TRBJ2-5; the D gene could be TRBD1 or TRBD2 (6 bases each). Trimming removed 0 bases at V and 4 bases at J, with 12 bases between. From germline, CDR1 is LGHNA and CDR2 YNFKEQ. The CDR3 sequence is 15 residues long. CDR3 loop: CASSQEGGTLETQYF. The DNA of the CDR3 is TGTGCCAGCAGCCAAGAAGGGGGGACCTTAGAGACCCAGTACTTC.

CDR3 coding DNA: TGTGCCAGCAGCTTAAGAGCGGGGGGGCTGGATGAGCAGTTCTTC. Residues: CASSLRAGGLDEQFF. This chain links TRBV13 with TRBJ2-1; TRBD2 matches at 10 bases. The J segment lost 8 bases and the V segment lost 2 bases, leaving 6 bases of the junction unmatched. This CDR3 region has 15 residues. CDR1 is PRHDT and CDR2 is FYEKMQ in the germline V gene (reference sequence).

The chain has TRBV10-3 and TRBJ2-5, with 7 bases lining up with TRBD1. The CDR3 sequence is 15 residues long. V was pared by 6 bases and J by 1 base, with 8 bases of the junction left unmatched. CDR1 and CDR2 from the germline V gene are ENHRY and SYGVKD. CDR3: CAISYRDRAQETQYF. In DNA form, the CDR3 reads TGTGCCATCAGCTACCGGGACAGAGCCCAAGAGACCCAGTACTTC.

About this clone itself: Mismatch with germline at one junction end may stem from a read error. Other nucleotide sequences from this sample produce the same CDR3. The chain links TRBV6-4 to TRBJ2-3; D may be TRBD1 or TRBD2 (5 bases each). This CDR3 comprises 15 residues. Germline V gene sequence: CDR1 MRHNA, CDR2 SNTAGT. CDR3 nucleotide sequence: TGTGCCAGCAGTCCCCAGGGAGAAGGCACAGATGCGCAGTATTTT. This gives the protein CASSPQGEGTDAQYF.

The J gene is TRBJ2-7, the V gene TRBV5-1, with 7 bases aligning to TRBD1. Germline V CDR1 and CDR2: SGHRS, YFSETQ. V was pared by 2 bases and J by 3 bases, with 8 bases of the junction left unmatched. The CDR3 totals 15 residues. CDR3: CASSFSQGVFYEQYF. CDR3 DNA sequence: TGCGCCAGCAGCTTTAGTCAGGGGGTCTTCTACGAGCAGTACTTC.

J is TRBJ1-1 and V is TRBV6-5; no definite D call. Germline CDR1 and CDR2: MNHEY and SVGAGI. The CDR3 totals 13 residues. The germline V and J ends were trimmed by 7 bases and 4 bases, with 13 bases remaining between them. CDR3 nucleotide sequence: TGTGCCAGCACAGACGGGGTGGGCACTGAAGCTTTCTTT. Its protein is CASTDGVGTEAFF.

This rearrangement joins TRBV7-9 to TRBJ2-2; 8 bases align to TRBD2. V was clipped by 5 bases and J by 5 bases; unmatched bases: 10. The CDR3 length is 16 residues. Germline V gives CDR1 SEHNR, CDR2 FQNEAQ (reference sequence). Written as DNA, the CDR3 is TGTGCCAGCAGCCCGTCCCACAGCGGGGGAACCGGGGAGCTGTTTTTT. Amino acid sequence: CASSPSHSGGTGELFF.

Remarks on this clone: An end of the junction does not agree with germline; a read error may underlie this. The chain uses TRBV5-6 and TRBJ1-2; possibly TRBD1 for D (5 bases). The CDR3 totals 16 residues. Germline lookup yields CDR1 SGHDT and CDR2 YYEEEE. CDR3 region: CASSLEGSPGRYDYTF. CDR3 DNA: TGTGCCAGCAGCTTGGAGGGGTCCCCTGGTCGGTATGACTACACCTTC. Supplemented by reference TRBV5-6 and TRBJ1-2, the full variable domain reads DAGVTQSPTHLIKTRGQQVTLRCSPKSGHDTVSWYQQALGQGPQFIFQYYEEEERQRGNFPDRFSGHQFPNYSSELNVNALLLGDSALYLCASSLEGSPGRYDYTFGSGTRLTVV.